Given below is one T cell receptor beta chain in context. The data were taken from a study of OX40 agonist ivuxolimab in advanced cancers. At the level of the study: Ivuxolimab, which is an agonistic anti-OX40 (CD134) antibody, was administered to the patients. Among those enrolled, mean age was 60 years (range about 23 to 79) and about 81% were male. Hepatocellular carcinoma, melanoma, renal cell or head and neck cancer was diagnosed in the dose-escalation patients.

At baseline, cycle 4 day 1, and cycle 7 day 1, blood was sampled. Trimming removed 1 base from V and 2 bases from J, with 12 bases in between. Germline lookup yields CDR1 SGHTA and CDR2 FQGNSA. The CDR3 is 16 residues long. Profiled with immunoSEQ multiplex PCR; TCRdb holds only in-frame clones, not every one. The sample consists of about 55,000 clones, nearly 90% of them appearing once. The sequence was collected from an adult with an advanced solid tumor such as melanoma, head and neck, liver or kidney cancer. This sample comprised CD4+ or CD8+ T cells sorted from blood, obtained in a trial of the OX40 agonist ivuxolimab. The V gene is TRBV7-2, the J gene TRBJ2-1; D unresolved. The CDR3 loop reads CASSLVLESTYNEQFF. In DNA, the CDR3 is TGTGCCAGCAGCTTAGTATTGGAATCCACCTACAATGAGCAGTTCTTC. The full variable domain, its missing parts supplied by reference TRBV7-2 and TRBJ2-1, is GAGVSQSPSNKVTEKGKDVELRCDPISGHTALYWYRQSLGQGLEFLIYFQGNSAPDKSGLPSDRFSAERTGGSVSTLTIQRTQQEDSAVYLCASSLVLESTYNEQFFGPGTRLTVL.